This TCR beta chain was sequenced for a study of cytomegalovirus exposure and HLA in healthy donors. Whole-study results and caveats: Researchers reported that a few CMV-associated chains were confirmed in vitro as CMV antigen-specific.

This clone was recorded a few times. Its specificity is not known. Looked up from germline, CDR1 is SGHNT and CDR2 is YYREEE (reference sequence). Trimming removed 3 bases from V and 6 bases from J; junction bases left unmatched: 5. CDR3 length equals 13 residues. Assay: immunoSEQ multiplex PCR; the TCRdb copy retains only in-frame clones and omits some. Among about 190,000 clones listed, roughly 84% were seen once. The chain uses TRBV5-4 and TRBJ2-7; TRBD2 matches 8 bases. This sequence was found in a man aged 18 to 35 in good health and CMV-seropositive. Sequencing was carried out using PBMCs. Here the CDR3 DNA reads TGTGCCAGCAGCTCCGGGACTAGTCTCGAGCAGTACTTC. Its protein product is CASSSGTSLEQYF. The full variable domain, completed using reference TRBV5-4 and TRBJ2-7, is ETGVTQSPTHLIKTRGQQVTLRCSSQSGHNTVSWYQQALGQGPQFIFQYYREEENGRGNFPPRFSGLQFPNYSSELNVNALELDDSALYLCASSSGTSLEQYFGPGTRLTVT.